The 19 T cell receptor beta chains presented below share a single source sample, sequenced in a study of blood T cell repertoires in COVID-19 (dated by TCRdb to the early 2020s). To prepare the library, the immunoSEQ multiplex PCR assay was applied. This immuneACCESS table, as held by TCRdb, lists in-frame sequences with V and J called but not all clones. Of the missing ones, under half trace to an unresolved V gene in checked studies; the others have no known cause. For this sample there are 200,000 to 300,000 clones; around 90% appear just once. The biggest ten clones account for about 0.8% of the sample. Sequenced input: peripheral blood. The receptors originated from a man aged 25 to 45 with COVID-19, enrolled during active disease.

CDR3 coding DNA: TGCGCCAGCAGCCCAACAGGGGCCAATCAGCCCCAGCATTTT. Protein sequence: CASSPTGANQPQHF. V and J are TRBV4-1 and TRBJ1-5; 7 bases fit TRBD1. The junction had 3 bases not matched to a gene; V was cut back by 4 bases and J by 3 bases. CDR1 MGHRA and CDR2 YSYEKL come from the germline V gene. The length of the CDR3 is 14 residues.

The chain employs TRBV5-1 and TRBJ1-1; D possibly corresponds to TRBD1 (6 bases). Trimming removed 4 bases from V and 1 base from J, with 11 bases in between. The CDR3 runs 14 residues. Germline CDR1 is SGHRS and CDR2 is YFSETQ. The CDR3, as DNA: TGCGCCAGCAGCCCGACAGGAGAGAACACTGAAGCTTTCTTT. Its translation: CASSPTGENTEAFF.

CDR3 nucleotides: TGTGCCAGCAGCAAAGAGAAGGGGACAGGGGTTTCCCAAGAGACCCAGTACTTC. This gives the protein CASSKEKGTGVSQETQYF. The chain has TRBV21-1 and TRBJ2-5; the table names TRBD1, a call not compared with the DNA. TRBV21-1 is labeled a pseudogene. The length of the CDR3 is 18 residues.

This chain uses TRBV30 with TRBJ1-1, with 7 bases identical to TRBD1. The CDR3 loop spans 13 amino acids. CDR1 and CDR2 from the germline V gene are GTSNPN and SVGIG (reference sequence). The ends lost 1 base at V and 1 base at J; junction bases unmatched: 0. The CDR3 region has the DNA TGTGCCTGGAGTGGGACAGGGAACACTGAAGCTTTCTTT. Residues: CAWSGTGNTEAFF.

The gene calls are TRBV7-3 and TRBJ2-1, with 7 bases aligning to TRBD1. V lost 5 bases and J lost 8; bases outside the gene matches: 6. CDR1 and CDR2 (germline): SGHTA, FQGTGA. CDR3 length: 13 amino acids. The CDR3 reads CASSPSQGHEQFF. The CDR3 nucleotides read TGTGCCAGCAGCCCATCACAGGGGCATGAGCAGTTCTTC.

The chain recombines TRBV7-9 with TRBJ2-5; D gene ambiguous. Germline CDR1 SEHNR, CDR2 FQNEAQ (reference sequence). The CDR3 covers 14 residues. Trimming removed 5 bases from V and 1 base from J, with 11 bases in between. The CDR3 is CASSPRSVQETQYF. The CDR3 DNA is TGTGCCAGCAGCCCCCGGAGCGTCCAAGAGACCCAGTACTTC.

The chain uses TRBV9 and TRBJ2-3; D is possibly TRBD2 (7 bases). Germline CDR1 SGDLS, CDR2 YYNGEE. Trimming left V 0 bases short and J 3 bases short, with 17 bases between. CDR3 size: 17 residues. CDR3 in amino acids: CASSVAMWGGRTDTQYF. The CDR3 DNA sequence: TGTGCCAGCAGCGTAGCTATGTGGGGGGGCAGGACAGATACGCAGTATTTT.

This sequence joins TRBV7-2 and TRBJ2-3, with D possibly matching TRBD1 (5 bases). The CDR3 has 14 amino acids. V lost 3 bases and J lost 2, with 9 bases in between. Germline CDR1 and CDR2: SGHTA and FQGNSA. Written as DNA, the CDR3 is TGTGCCAGCAGCTTTGACAGCCTCACAGATACGCAGTATTTT. Its protein product is CASSFDSLTDTQYF.

V is TRBV6-5 and J is TRBJ1-1, with TRBD1 identical over 7 bases. V shed 0 bases and J 5 bases; nucleotides not matched to a gene: 3. Germline CDR1 reads MNHEY; CDR2 reads SVGAGI. This CDR3 has 14 amino acids. The DNA for the CDR3 is TGTGCCAGCAGTTACTCCTACAGGGGAACTGAAGCTTTCTTT. It codes for CASSYSYRGTEAFF.

The chain is built from TRBV19 and TRBJ1-2, with 7 bases aligning to TRBD1. V gave up 7 bases and J gave up 4 bases; unmatched junction bases: 21. Germline V gene data show CDR1 as LNHDA and CDR2 as SQIVND (reference sequence). The CDR3 totals 18 residues. Written as DNA, the CDR3 is TGTGCCAGTAATTCGAGACGGGACGCAGGGGGTGGTAGCTATGGCTACACCTTC. Translating gives CASNSRRDAGGGSYGYTF.

J is TRBJ1-6 and V is TRBV2; D possibly corresponds to TRBD1 (5 bases). The CDR3 runs to 15 residues. V lost 11 bases to trimming and J lost 9 bases, with 23 bases between them. CDR1 is SNHLY and CDR2 is FYNNEI in the germline V gene. CDR3 region: CAGRDDTPFFSPLHF. The CDR3, as DNA: TGTGCCGGGAGGGACGATACACCCTTTTTTTCACCCCTCCACTTT. Combining the CDR3 with reference TRBV2 and TRBJ1-6 gives the whole variable domain EPEVTQTPSHQVTQMGQEVILRCVPISNHLYFYWYRQILGQKVEFLVSFYNNEISEKSEIFDDQFSVERPDGSNFTLKIRSTKLEDSAMYFCAGRDDTPFFSPLHFGNGTRLTVT.

V and J are TRBV5-4 and TRBJ2-2; 9 nucleotides match TRBD2. V dropped 5 bases and J dropped 5; count of bases not matched to a gene: 10. The CDR3 has 16 residues. Germline V CDR1 and CDR2: SGHNT, YYREEE (reference sequence). In nucleotides, the CDR3 is TGTGCCAGCAGTTATATCTCTAGCGGGGAAACCGGGGAGCTGTTTTTT. Its translation: CASSYISSGETGELFF.

This clone was seen a single time. The V and J genes are TRBV30 and TRBJ2-5; D not certain. Trimming left V 3 bases short and J 5 bases short, with 13 bases between. This CDR3 region has 13 residues. Per the germline V gene, CDR1 is GTSNPN and CDR2 is SVGIG (reference sequence). This CDR3 is CAWRAIGEETQYF. Written as DNA, the CDR3 is TGTGCCTGGAGAGCCATTGGAGAGGAGACCCAGTACTTC.

V is TRBV2 and J is TRBJ1-4; 7 bases are a match to TRBD1. The junction had 7 bases not matched to a gene; V was cut back by 4 bases and J by 8 bases. This CDR3 is 14 amino acids long. The germline V gene has CDR1 SNHLY and CDR2 FYNNEI. The CDR3 nucleotides are TGTGCCAGCAGTGCGGCAGGGGGACGGGAAAAACTGTTTTTT. Residues: CASSAAGGREKLFF.

This clone was found a few times. The V call is TRBV5-1, the J call TRBJ2-7; 9 bases agree with TRBD1. Germline V gives CDR1 SGHRS, CDR2 YFSETQ. The CDR3 loop spans 13 amino acids. The J segment lost 3 bases and the V segment lost 4 bases, leaving 2 bases of the junction unmatched. The CDR3 region has the DNA TGCGCCAGCAGCCGGGACAGGGACTACGAGCAGTACTTC. This translates into CASSRDRDYEQYF.

The chain employs TRBV9 and TRBJ2-7, with 7 positions matching TRBD2. The CDR3 has 16 amino acids. The V gene's germline CDR1 is SGDLS and CDR2 YYNGEE. The V and J ends lost 3 bases and 7 bases, in that order; junction bases with no gene match: 16. The CDR3 is CASSGGGTPTGDEQYF. For the CDR3, the DNA is TGTGCCAGCAGCGGGGGGGGGACCCCCACCGGAGATGAGCAGTACTTC.

This clone has just one count. This chain connects TRBV19 to TRBJ1-1; possibly TRBD1 for D (6 bases). CDR1 is LNHDA, CDR2 SQIVND, per germline (reference sequence). V lost 7 bases to trimming and J lost 1 base, with 16 bases between them. This CDR3 spans 15 amino acids. The CDR3 spells CASTGLQGGNTEAFF. DNA for the CDR3: TGTGCCAGTACCGGGCTCCAAGGGGGGAACACTGAAGCTTTCTTT.

The chain combines TRBV19 with TRBJ1-5; 8 nucleotides agree with TRBD1. J lost 6 bases, V lost 6 bases, and 16 bases had no gene match. In germline, CDR1 is LNHDA, CDR2 SQIVND (reference sequence). The CDR3 runs to 17 residues. The CDR3 DNA sequence: TGTGCCAGTAGCCCCGGGACAGGTCGGTATTCGGGTCAGCCCCAGCATTTT. This codes for CASSPGTGRYSGQPQHF.

This chain links TRBV10-3 with TRBJ1-5, with D perhaps matching TRBD1 (6 bases). Germline loops: CDR1 ENHRY, CDR2 SYGVKD. V shed 0 bases and J shed 5 bases, with 11 bases lying between them. The CDR3 runs 15 residues. CDR3 coding DNA: TGTGCCATCAGTGAGTCTCAGGGGTTGGATCAGCCCCAGCATTTT. Encoded protein: CAISESQGLDQPQHF.